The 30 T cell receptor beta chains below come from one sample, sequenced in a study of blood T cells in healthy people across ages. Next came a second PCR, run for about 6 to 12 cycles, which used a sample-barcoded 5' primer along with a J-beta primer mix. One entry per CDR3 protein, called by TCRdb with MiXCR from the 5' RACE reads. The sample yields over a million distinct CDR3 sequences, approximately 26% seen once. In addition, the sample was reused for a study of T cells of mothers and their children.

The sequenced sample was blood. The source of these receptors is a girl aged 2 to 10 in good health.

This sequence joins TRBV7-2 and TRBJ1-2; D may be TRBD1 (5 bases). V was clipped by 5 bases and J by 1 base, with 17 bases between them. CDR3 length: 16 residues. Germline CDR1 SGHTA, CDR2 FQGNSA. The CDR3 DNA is TGTGCCAGCAGCCCACCAGGAGGGGAGGTTAACTATGGCTACACCTTC. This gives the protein CASSPPGGEVNYGYTF.

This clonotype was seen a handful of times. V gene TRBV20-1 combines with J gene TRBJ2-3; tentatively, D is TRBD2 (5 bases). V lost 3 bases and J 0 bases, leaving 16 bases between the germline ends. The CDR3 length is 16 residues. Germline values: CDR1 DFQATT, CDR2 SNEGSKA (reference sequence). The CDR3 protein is CSASPRWTSSTDTQYF. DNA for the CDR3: TGCAGTGCTAGCCCCCGGTGGACTTCCAGCACAGATACGCAGTATTTT.

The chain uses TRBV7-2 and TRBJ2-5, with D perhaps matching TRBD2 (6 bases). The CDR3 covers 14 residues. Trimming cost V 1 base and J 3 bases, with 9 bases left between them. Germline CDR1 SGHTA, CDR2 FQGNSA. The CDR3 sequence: CASSLELAKETQYF. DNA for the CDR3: TGTGCCAGCAGCTTAGAACTAGCTAAAGAGACCCAGTACTTC.

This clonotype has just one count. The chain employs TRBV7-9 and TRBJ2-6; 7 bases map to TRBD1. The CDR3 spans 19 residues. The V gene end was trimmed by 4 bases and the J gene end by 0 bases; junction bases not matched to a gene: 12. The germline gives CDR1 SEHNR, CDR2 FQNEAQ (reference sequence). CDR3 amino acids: CASSSILRQGSSGANVLTF. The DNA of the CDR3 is TGTGCCAGCAGCTCCATTTTAAGACAGGGAAGCTCTGGGGCCAACGTCCTGACTTTC.

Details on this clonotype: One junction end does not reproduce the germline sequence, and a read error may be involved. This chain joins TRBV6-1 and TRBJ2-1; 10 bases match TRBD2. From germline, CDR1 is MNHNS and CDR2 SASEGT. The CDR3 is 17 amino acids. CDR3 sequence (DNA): TGTGCCAGCAGGGCCCGGACTAGCGGACGCTCCTACAATGAGCTGTTCTTC. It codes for CASRARTSGRSYNELFF.

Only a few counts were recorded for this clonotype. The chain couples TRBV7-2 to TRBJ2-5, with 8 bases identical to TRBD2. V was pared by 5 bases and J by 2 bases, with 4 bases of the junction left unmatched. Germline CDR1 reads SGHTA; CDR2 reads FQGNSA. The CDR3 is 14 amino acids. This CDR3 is CASSVPGGQETQYF. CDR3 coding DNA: TGTGCCAGCAGCGTACCGGGGGGGCAAGAGACCCAGTACTTC. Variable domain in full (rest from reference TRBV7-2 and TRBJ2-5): GAGVSQSPSNKVTEKGKDVELRCDPISGHTALYWYRQSLGQGLEFLIYFQGNSAPDKSGLPSDRFSAERTGGSVSTLTIQRTQQEDSAVYLCASSVPGGQETQYFGPGTRLLVL.

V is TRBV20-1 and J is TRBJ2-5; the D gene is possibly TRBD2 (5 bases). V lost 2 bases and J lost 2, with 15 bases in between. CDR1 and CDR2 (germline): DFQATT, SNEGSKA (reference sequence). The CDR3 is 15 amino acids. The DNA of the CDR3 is TGCAGTGCTAGACCCCGGGGAGCGGCTCAAGAGACCCAGTACTTC. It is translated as CSARPRGAAQETQYF.

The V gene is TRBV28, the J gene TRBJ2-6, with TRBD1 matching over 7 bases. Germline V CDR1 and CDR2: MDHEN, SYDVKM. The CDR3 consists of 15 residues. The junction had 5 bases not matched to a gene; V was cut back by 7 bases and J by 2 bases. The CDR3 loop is CASNQQGTGANVLTF. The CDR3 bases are TGTGCCAGCAATCAACAGGGGACTGGGGCCAACGTCCTGACTTTC. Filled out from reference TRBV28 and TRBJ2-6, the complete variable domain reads DVKVTQSSRYLVKRTGEKVFLECVQDMDHENMFWYRQDPGLGLRLIYFSYDVKMKEKGDIPEGYSVSREKKERFSLILESASTNQTSMYLCASNQQGTGANVLTFGAGSRLTVL.

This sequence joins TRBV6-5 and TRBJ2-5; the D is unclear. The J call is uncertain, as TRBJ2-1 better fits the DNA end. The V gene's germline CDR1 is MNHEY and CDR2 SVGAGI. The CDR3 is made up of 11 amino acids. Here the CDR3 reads CASKSEREQFF. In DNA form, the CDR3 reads TGTGCCAGCAAGTCGGAGCGTGAGCAGTTCTTC.

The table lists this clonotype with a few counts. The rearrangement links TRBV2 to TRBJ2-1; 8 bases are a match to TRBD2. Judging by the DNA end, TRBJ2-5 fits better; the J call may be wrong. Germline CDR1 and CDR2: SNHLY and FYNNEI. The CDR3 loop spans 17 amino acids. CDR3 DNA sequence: TGTGCCAGCAGTGCTCCTAGCGGGTACGGGGGGTCCGAGACCCAGTACTTC. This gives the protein CASSAPSGYGGSETQYF.

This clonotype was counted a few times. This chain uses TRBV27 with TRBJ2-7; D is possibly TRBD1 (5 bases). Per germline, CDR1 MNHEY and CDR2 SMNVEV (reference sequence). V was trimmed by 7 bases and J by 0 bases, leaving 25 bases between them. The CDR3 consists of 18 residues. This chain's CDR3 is CASTLDPESNRSSYEQYF. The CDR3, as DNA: TGTGCCAGCACCCTGGATCCGGAGTCTAACAGGAGCTCCTACGAGCAGTACTTC.

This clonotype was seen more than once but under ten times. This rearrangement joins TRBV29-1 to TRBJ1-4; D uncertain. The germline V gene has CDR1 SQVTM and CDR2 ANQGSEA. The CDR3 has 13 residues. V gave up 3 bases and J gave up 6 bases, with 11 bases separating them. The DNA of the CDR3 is TGCAGCGTTGATGGAGGTGGTGATGAAAAACTGTTTTTT. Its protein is CSVDGGGDEKLFF. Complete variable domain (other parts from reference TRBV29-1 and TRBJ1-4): SAVISQKPSRDICQRGTSLTIQCQVDSQVTMMFWYRQQPGQSLTLIATANQGSEATYESGFVIDKFPISRPNLTFSTLTVSNMSPEDSSIYLCSVDGGGDEKLFFGSGTQLSVL.

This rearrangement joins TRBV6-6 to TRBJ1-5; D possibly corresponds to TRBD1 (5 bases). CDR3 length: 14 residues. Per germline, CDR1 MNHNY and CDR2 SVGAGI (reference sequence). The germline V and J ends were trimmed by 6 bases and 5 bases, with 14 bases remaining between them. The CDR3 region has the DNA TGTGCCAGCAGCCAAGTCGGGGGTTATCAGCCCCAGCATTTT. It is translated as CASSQVGGYQPQHF.

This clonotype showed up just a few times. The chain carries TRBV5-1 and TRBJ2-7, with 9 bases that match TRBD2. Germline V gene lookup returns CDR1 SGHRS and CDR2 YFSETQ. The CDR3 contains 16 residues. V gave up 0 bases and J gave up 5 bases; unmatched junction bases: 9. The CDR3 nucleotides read TGCGCCAGCAGCTTGGTCGGTAGCGGGAGATCTAACGAGCAGTACTTC. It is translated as CASSLVGSGRSNEQYF.

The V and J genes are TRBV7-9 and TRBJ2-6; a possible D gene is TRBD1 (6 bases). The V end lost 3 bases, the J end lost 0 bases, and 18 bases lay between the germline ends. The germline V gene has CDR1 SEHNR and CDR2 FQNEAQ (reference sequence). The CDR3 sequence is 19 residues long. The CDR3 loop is CASSLEYGTLVSGANVLTF. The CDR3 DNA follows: TGTGCCAGCAGCTTGGAATATGGGACATTGGTCTCTGGGGCCAACGTCCTGACTTTC.

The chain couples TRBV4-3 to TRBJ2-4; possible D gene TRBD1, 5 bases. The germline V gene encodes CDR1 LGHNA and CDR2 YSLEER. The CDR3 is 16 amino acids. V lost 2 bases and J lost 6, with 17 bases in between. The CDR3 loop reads CASSQLVQVGRNIQYF. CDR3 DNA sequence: TGCGCCAGCAGCCAATTAGTACAGGTTGGACGAAACATTCAGTACTTC.

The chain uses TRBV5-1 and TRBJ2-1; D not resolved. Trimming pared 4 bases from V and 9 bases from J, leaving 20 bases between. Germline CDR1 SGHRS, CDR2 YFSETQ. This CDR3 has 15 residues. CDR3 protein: CASSLRYPPTGEQFF. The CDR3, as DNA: TGCGCCAGCAGCCTACGGTACCCTCCTACGGGTGAGCAGTTCTTC.

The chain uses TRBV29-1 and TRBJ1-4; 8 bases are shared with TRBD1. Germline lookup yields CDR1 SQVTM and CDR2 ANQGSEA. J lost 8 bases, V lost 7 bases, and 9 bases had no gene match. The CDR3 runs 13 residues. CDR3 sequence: CSDRDRGEEKLFF. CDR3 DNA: TGCAGCGACCGCGACAGGGGAGAGGAAAAACTGTTTTTT.

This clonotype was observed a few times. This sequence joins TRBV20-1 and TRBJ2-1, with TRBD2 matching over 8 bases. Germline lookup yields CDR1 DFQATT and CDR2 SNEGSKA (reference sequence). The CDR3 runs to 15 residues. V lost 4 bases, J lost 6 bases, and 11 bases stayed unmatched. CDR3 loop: CSAIPTSGPRNEQFF. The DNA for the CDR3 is TGCAGTGCTATACCTACTAGCGGTCCGCGCAATGAGCAGTTCTTC.

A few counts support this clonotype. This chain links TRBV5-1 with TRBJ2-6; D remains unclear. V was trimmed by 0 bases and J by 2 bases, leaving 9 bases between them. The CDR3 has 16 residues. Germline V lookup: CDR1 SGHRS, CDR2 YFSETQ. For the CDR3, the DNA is TGCGCCAGCAGCTTGGCCGGTGGGACTGGGGCCAACGTCCTGACTTTC. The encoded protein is CASSLAGGTGANVLTF.

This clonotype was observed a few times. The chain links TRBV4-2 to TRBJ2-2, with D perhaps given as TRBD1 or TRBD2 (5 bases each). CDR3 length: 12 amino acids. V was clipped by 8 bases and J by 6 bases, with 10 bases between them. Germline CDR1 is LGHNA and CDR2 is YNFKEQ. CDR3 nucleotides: TGTGCCAGCCGGGGCCTACCCGGGGAGCTGTTTTTT. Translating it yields CASRGLPGELFF.

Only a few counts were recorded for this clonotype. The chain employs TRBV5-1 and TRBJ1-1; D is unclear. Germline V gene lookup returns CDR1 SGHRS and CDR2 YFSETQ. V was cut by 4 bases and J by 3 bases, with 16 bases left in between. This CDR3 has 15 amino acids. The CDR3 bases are TGCGCCAGCAGCCCTACTGCTCGGGTGGACACTGAAGCTTTCTTT. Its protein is CASSPTARVDTEAFF.

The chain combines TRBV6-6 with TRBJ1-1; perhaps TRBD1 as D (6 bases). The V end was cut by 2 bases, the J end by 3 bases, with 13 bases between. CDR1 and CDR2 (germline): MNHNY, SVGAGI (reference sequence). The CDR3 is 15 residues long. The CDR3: CASSYPTRGHTEAFF. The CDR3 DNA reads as TGTGCCAGCAGTTACCCTACCAGGGGTCACACTGAAGCTTTCTTT.

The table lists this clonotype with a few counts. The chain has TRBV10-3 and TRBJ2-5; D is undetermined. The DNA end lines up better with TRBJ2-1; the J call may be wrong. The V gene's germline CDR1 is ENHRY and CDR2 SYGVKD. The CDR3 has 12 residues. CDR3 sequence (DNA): TGTGCCATCTCCCCGACCCTAAATGAGCAGTTCTTC. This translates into CAISPTLNEQFF.

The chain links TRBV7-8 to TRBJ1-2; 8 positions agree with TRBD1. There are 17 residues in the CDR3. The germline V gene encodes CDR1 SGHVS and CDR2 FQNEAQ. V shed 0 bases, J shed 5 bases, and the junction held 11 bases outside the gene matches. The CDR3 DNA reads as TGTGCCAGCAGCTTAGCGCGGTTTGGGACAGGAGCATATGGCTACACCTTC. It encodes CASSLARFGTGAYGYTF.

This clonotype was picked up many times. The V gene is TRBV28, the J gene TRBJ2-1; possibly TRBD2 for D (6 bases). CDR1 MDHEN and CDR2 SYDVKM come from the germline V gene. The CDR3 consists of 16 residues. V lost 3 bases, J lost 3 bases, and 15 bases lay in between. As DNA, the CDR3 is TGTGCCAGCAGTTTTACAGGCGGGACTGTCTACAATGAGCAGTTCTTC. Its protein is CASSFTGGTVYNEQFF. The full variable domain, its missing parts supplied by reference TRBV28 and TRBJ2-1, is DVKVTQSSRYLVKRTGEKVFLECVQDMDHENMFWYRQDPGLGLRLIYFSYDVKMKEKGDIPEGYSVSREKKERFSLILESASTNQTSMYLCASSFTGGTVYNEQFFGPGTRLTVL.

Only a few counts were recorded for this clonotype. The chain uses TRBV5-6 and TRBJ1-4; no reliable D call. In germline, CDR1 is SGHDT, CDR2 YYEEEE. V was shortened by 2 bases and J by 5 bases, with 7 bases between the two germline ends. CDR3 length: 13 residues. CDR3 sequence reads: CASSLTHNEKLFF. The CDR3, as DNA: TGTGCCAGCAGCTTAACACACAATGAAAAACTGTTTTTT.

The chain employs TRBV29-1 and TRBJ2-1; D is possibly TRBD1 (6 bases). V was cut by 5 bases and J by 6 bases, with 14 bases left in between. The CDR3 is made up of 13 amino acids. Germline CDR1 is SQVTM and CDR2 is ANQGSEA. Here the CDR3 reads CSVITGSLNEQFF. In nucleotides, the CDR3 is TGCAGCGTTATAACAGGGAGCCTCAATGAGCAGTTCTTC.

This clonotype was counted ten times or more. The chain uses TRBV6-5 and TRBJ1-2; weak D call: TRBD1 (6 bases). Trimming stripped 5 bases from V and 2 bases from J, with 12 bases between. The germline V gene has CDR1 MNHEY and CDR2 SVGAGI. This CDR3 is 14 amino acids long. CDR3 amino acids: CASSGDNWNYGYTF. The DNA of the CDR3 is TGTGCCAGCAGTGGGGACAATTGGAACTATGGCTACACCTTC.

The CDR3 DNA reads TGTGCCAGCAGCTCCTCTCGGAAGAGCCAGACCCAGTACTTC. Its translation: CASSSSRKSQTQYF. The chain links TRBV5-6 to TRBJ2-5; D call uncertain. CDR1 and CDR2 (germline): SGHDT, YYEEEE. Trimming took off 3 bases at V and 6 bases at J, with 15 bases between the two ends. CDR3 length: 14 residues. The full variable domain, in which reference TRBV5-6 and TRBJ2-5 provide the parts outside the CDR3, is DAGVTQSPTHLIKTRGQQVTLRCSPKSGHDTVSWYQQALGQGPQFIFQYYEEEERQRGNFPDRFSGHQFPNYSSELNVNALLLGDSALYLCASSSSRKSQTQYFGPGTRLLVL.